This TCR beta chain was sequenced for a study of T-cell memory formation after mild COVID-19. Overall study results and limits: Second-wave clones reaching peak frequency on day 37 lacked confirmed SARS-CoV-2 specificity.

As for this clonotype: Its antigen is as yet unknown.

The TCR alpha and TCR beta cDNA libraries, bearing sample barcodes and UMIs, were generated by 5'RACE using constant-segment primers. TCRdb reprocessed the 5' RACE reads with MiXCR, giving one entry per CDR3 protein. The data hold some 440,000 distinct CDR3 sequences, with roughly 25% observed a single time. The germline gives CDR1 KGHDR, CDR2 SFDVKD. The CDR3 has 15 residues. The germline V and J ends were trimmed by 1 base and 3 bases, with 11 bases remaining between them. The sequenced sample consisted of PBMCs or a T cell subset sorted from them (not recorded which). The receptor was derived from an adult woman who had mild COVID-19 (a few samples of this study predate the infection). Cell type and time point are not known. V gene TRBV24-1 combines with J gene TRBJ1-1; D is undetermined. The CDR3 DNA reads TGTGCCACCAGTGATTTTCGCTGCGAGGACACTGAAGCTTTCTTT. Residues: CATSDFRCEDTEAFF.